These 25 T cell receptor beta chains were all obtained from the same sample, sequenced in a study of regulatory T cells in long-lasting Graves disease. CDR3 regions were amplified by Arm-PCR using iRepertoire HTBI primers to build TCR beta libraries. From the multiplex PCR reads, TCRdb called clonotypes with MiXCR, one entry per CDR3 protein. The repertoire has some 560,000 distinct CDR3 sequences, approximately 16% of them found once; the top ten carry roughly 25%. Time point given: newly diagnosed GD, antithyroid drugs for less than 3 months. The TCR library was made from RNA extracted from PBMCs. The sample was also reused in another study, on T cells in Graves' hyperthyroidism and ophthalmopathy.

Sample: peripheral blood mononuclear cells (PBMCs), taken at new diagnosis, from a patient treated with antithyroid drugs. These receptors were collected from a woman between 40 and 65 years old with Graves disease.

This clonotype has more than one count but fewer than ten. The J gene is TRBJ2-3, the V gene TRBV5-1, with TRBD2 matching over 13 bases. In germline, CDR1 is SGHRS, CDR2 YFSETQ. The CDR3 totals 17 residues. Trimming at V came to 4 bases and at J to 5 bases, leaving 10 bases not matched to a gene. Here the CDR3 reads CASSPQTSGGTGDTQYF. CDR3 sequence (DNA): TGCGCCAGCAGCCCCCAGACTAGCGGGGGGACGGGAGATACGCAGTATTTT.

V and J are TRBV11-2 and TRBJ1-1; TRBD1 agrees at 8 bases. Trimming cost V 4 bases and J 6 bases; bases outside gene matches: 10. Germline CDR1 SGHAT, CDR2 FQNNGV. The CDR3 spans 15 residues. The CDR3 is CASSSRTGPGPEAFF. The CDR3 DNA follows: TGTGCCAGCAGCTCTCGGACAGGGCCGGGGCCTGAAGCTTTCTTT.

The sample holds a few counts of this clonotype. This rearrangement joins TRBV19 to TRBJ1-5; no clear D gene. The CDR3 is made up of 13 amino acids. Deletions cut 4 bases from V and 7 bases from J, with 11 bases between. Germline V gene sequence: CDR1 LNHDA, CDR2 SQIVND (reference sequence). The CDR3 region has the DNA TGTGCCAGTAGTAGGACCGCGACCCAGCCCCAGCATTTT. This codes for CASSRTATQPQHF.

This clonotype has a count of ten or more. This rearrangement joins TRBV3-1 to TRBJ1-1, with no clear D. CDR1 LGHDT and CDR2 YNNKEL come from the germline V gene (reference sequence). This CDR3 contains 12 residues. Trimming shortened V by 4 bases and J by 1 base, and 4 bases separated the two germline ends. The CDR3: CASSPGNTEAFF. CDR3 nucleotides: TGTGCCAGCAGCCCAGGGAACACTGAAGCTTTCTTT.

This clonotype was counted many times. The chain joins TRBV12-3 or TRBV12-4 to TRBJ2-1, with D perhaps TRBD1 (6 bases). The CDR3 runs to 13 residues. Trimming took off 2 bases at V and 8 bases at J, with 10 bases between the two ends. This CDR3 is CASSLRDKDEQFF. CDR3 sequence (DNA): TGTGCCAGCAGTTTACGGGACAAGGATGAGCAGTTCTTC.

Comments on this clonotype: A much larger clone sits a single nucleotide away, making a read error possible. The V and J genes are TRBV7-9 and TRBJ2-1, with D perhaps TRBD1 (7 bases). V lost 7 bases and J 8 bases, leaving 24 bases between the germline ends. This CDR3 region has 16 residues. In germline, CDR1 is SEHNR, CDR2 FQNEAQ (reference sequence). The CDR3 reads CASNLTGPEGAHEQFF. The CDR3 DNA is TGTGCCAGCAACCTAACCGGGCCGGAGGGGGCACATGAGCAGTTCTTC. The full variable domain, its missing parts supplied by reference TRBV7-9 and TRBJ2-1, is DTGVSQNPRHKITKRGQNVTFRCDPISEHNRLYWYRQTLGQGPEFLTYFQNEAQLEKSRLLSDRFSAERPKGSFSTLEIQRTEQGDSAMYLCASNLTGPEGAHEQFFGPGTRLTVL.

Many counts were recorded for this clonotype. The rearrangement joins TRBV29-1 to TRBJ1-2; no definite D call. Per the germline V gene, CDR1 is SQVTM and CDR2 is ANQGSEA. This CDR3 contains 14 residues. Trimming pared 0 bases from V and 1 base from J, leaving 9 bases between. CDR3: CSVEDGGINYGYTF. CDR3 sequence (DNA): TGCAGCGTTGAAGATGGAGGGATTAACTATGGCTACACCTTC.

J is TRBJ2-1 and V is TRBV7-2, with TRBD2 identical over 13 bases. V was pared by 5 bases and J by 7 bases, with 5 bases of the junction left unmatched. This CDR3 comprises 15 residues. The germline gives CDR1 SGHTA, CDR2 FQGNSA. CDR3 in DNA: TGTGCCAGCAGCCTACCGGGACTAGCGGGGAATGAGCAGTTCTTC. It encodes CASSLPGLAGNEQFF.

This clonotype was observed at least ten times. The V gene is TRBV6-1, the J gene TRBJ2-7; TRBD1 matches 10 bases. This CDR3 contains 13 residues. Per the germline V gene, CDR1 is MNHNS and CDR2 is SASEGT. V lost 4 bases to trimming and J lost 9 bases; unmatched junction nucleotides: 6. The CDR3: CASSVGQGDAQYF. The CDR3 region has the DNA TGTGCCAGCAGTGTAGGACAGGGGGACGCGCAGTACTTC.

This clonotype was counted many times. V usage is TRBV11-2 and J usage is TRBJ2-3; D may be TRBD1 (6 bases). V was pared by 4 bases and J by 3 bases, with 14 bases between. The CDR3 consists of 15 residues. Germline loops: CDR1 SGHAT, CDR2 FQNNGV. The CDR3 protein is CASSSSRGGTDTQYF. In DNA form, the CDR3 reads TGTGCCAGCAGCTCGTCCAGGGGTGGGACAGATACGCAGTATTTT.

The rearrangement links TRBV6-2 or TRBV6-3 to TRBJ1-5, with TRBD1 matching 8 bases. The CDR3 extends over 15 amino acids. J lost 4 bases, V lost 2 bases, and 4 bases had no gene match. Germline CDR1 and CDR2: MNHEY and SVGEGT. The CDR3 spells CASSYRGTGNQPQHF. As DNA, the CDR3 is TGTGCCAGCAGTTACCGTGGGACAGGAAATCAGCCCCAGCATTTT.

This chain joins TRBV19 and TRBJ1-5, with no clear D. Trimming removed 5 bases at V and 4 bases at J, with 9 bases between. Per the germline V gene, CDR1 is LNHDA and CDR2 is SQIVND (reference sequence). The CDR3 is 13 residues long. DNA for the CDR3: TGTGCCAGTAGTGAGCAGGTAAATCAGCCCCAGCATTTT. It encodes CASSEQVNQPQHF.

The genes are TRBV7-9 and TRBJ1-1, with 7 bases identical to TRBD1. The CDR3 spans 11 residues. Germline V gene sequence: CDR1 SEHNR, CDR2 FQNEAQ (reference sequence). V was pared by 11 bases and J by 6 bases, with 6 bases of the junction left unmatched. The CDR3 loop is CAAQRGPEAFF. Written as DNA, the CDR3 is TGTGCCGCCCAGAGGGGGCCTGAAGCTTTCTTT.

This clonotype was seen only a few times. This likely comes from a read error, as the CDR3 has no conserved phenylalanine or tryptophan at its end. This sequence joins TRBV6-1 and TRBJ1-1; D is unresolved. This CDR3 is 14 amino acids long. Trimming left V 2 bases short and J 0 bases short, with 7 bases between. Germline CDR1 MNHNS, CDR2 SASEGT. CDR3 sequence reads: CASSETALNTEAFV. For the CDR3, the DNA is TGTGCCAGCAGTGAAACGGCACTGAACACTGAAGCTTTCGTT.

This clonotype was picked up a small number of times. This chain uses TRBV14 with TRBJ2-5; D not resolved. The V gene lost 4 bases and the J gene lost 1 base, with 10 bases spanning the gap. Germline V gene lookup returns CDR1 SGHDN and CDR2 FVKESK. This CDR3 spans 14 amino acids. In DNA form, the CDR3 reads TGTGCCAGCAGCCCTATGGTCATCCAAGAGACCCAGTACTTC. Its translation is CASSPMVIQETQYF.

In its sample, this clonotype was seen a few times. J is TRBJ2-4 and V is TRBV30, with 7 nucleotides matching TRBD2. The CDR3 is made up of 12 amino acids. Germline loops: CDR1 GTSNPN, CDR2 SVGIG (reference sequence). After removal of 2 bases from V and 13 bases from J, the junction contained 8 bases not matched to a gene. CDR3 in amino acids: CAWSTDGTTQYF. The DNA of the CDR3 is TGTGCCTGGAGTACGGACGGGACTACACAGTACTTC.

This clonotype has just a few counts. The genes are TRBV5-1 and TRBJ1-2; D uncertain. Germline CDR1 reads SGHRS; CDR2 reads YFSETQ. The CDR3 covers 15 residues. Trimming shortened V by 0 bases and J by 2 bases, and 11 bases separated the two germline ends. CDR3 nucleotide sequence: TGCGCCAGCAGCTTGGACCGCCAAAAAAACTATGGCTACACCTTC. This translates into CASSLDRQKNYGYTF.

V usage is TRBV2 and J usage is TRBJ2-7; 8 bases are a match to TRBD2. With 3 bases clipped from V and 6 bases from J, the junction kept 4 bases outside the gene matches. CDR1 SNHLY and CDR2 FYNNEI come from the germline V gene. The CDR3 runs to 13 residues. The CDR3 spells CASSEVRGGEQYF. The CDR3 DNA sequence: TGTGCCAGCAGTGAGGTCCGGGGGGGCGAGCAGTACTTC.

About this clonotype itself: This clone may be a read error of a much larger clone one base away. The chain uses TRBV28 and TRBJ1-3, with a tentative D call TRBD1 (5 bases). Deletions cut 3 bases from V and 2 bases from J, with 8 bases between. CDR3 length: 14 residues. The germline gives CDR1 MDHEN, CDR2 SYDVKM. In DNA, the CDR3 is TGTGCCAGCAGTTTTGTGGGGGCTGGAAACACCATATATTTT. This codes for CASSFVGAGNTIYF.

This clonotype was recorded at least ten times. The chain uses TRBV12-3 or TRBV12-4 and TRBJ2-7; D is possibly TRBD1 (5 bases). The V and J ends lost 6 bases and 5 bases respectively, with 11 bases between them. The CDR3 length is 12 residues. In nucleotides, the CDR3 is TGTGCCAGCAGGCGAGACAGTCACGAGCAGTACTTC. This translates into CASRRDSHEQYF.

Only a few counts were recorded for this clonotype. The chain combines TRBV19 with TRBJ2-3, with 7 bases aligning to TRBD1. From germline, CDR1 is LNHDA and CDR2 SQIVND (reference sequence). V lost 3 bases and J lost 2; bases outside the gene matches: 8. The length of the CDR3 is 16 residues. This CDR3 reads CASSILRQGFTDTQYF. CDR3 sequence (DNA): TGTGCCAGTAGTATCTTACGACAGGGTTTCACAGATACGCAGTATTTT.

This clonotype was counted ten times or more. This sequence joins TRBV11-2 and TRBJ2-1; 9 bases match TRBD2. After removal of 2 bases from V and 5 bases from J, the junction contained 4 bases not matched to a gene. The CDR3 loop spans 15 amino acids. Germline V gene data show CDR1 as SGHAT and CDR2 as FQNNGV. CDR3 DNA: TGTGCCAGCAGCTTATATAGCGGGGGAAACAATGAGCAGTTCTTC. Protein: CASSLYSGGNNEQFF. The whole variable domain, remainder taken from reference TRBV11-2 and TRBJ2-1, is EAGVAQSPRYKIIEKRQSVAFWCNPISGHATLYWYQQILGQGPKLLIQFQNNGVVDDSQLPKDRFSAERLKGVDSTLKIQPAKLEDSAVYLCASSLYSGGNNEQFFGPGTRLTVL.

This clonotype was observed at least ten times. The genes are TRBV11-2 and TRBJ1-3, with 7 bases identical to TRBD1. The trim removed 2 bases at V and 4 bases at J, leaving 2 bases unmatched. The CDR3 has 14 residues. From germline, CDR1 is SGHAT and CDR2 FQNNGV. The chain's CDR3 is CASSLKGAGNTIYF. CDR3 sequence (DNA): TGTGCCAGCAGCTTAAAGGGGGCCGGAAACACCATATATTTT.

This clonotype has at least ten counts. The V call is TRBV27, the J call TRBJ2-7; 11 bases fit TRBD1. After removal of 3 bases from V and 2 bases from J, the junction contained 3 bases not matched to a gene. Germline assignment: CDR1 MNHEY and CDR2 SMNVEV (reference sequence). The CDR3 extends over 15 amino acids. The CDR3 coding sequence is TGTGCCAGCAGTTTTTCGGGACAGGGGGCCTACGAGCAGTACTTC. This encodes CASSFSGQGAYEQYF.

This clonotype came up a few times. The J gene is TRBJ1-2, the V gene TRBV10-2; 7 bases match TRBD1. The J segment lost 6 bases and the V segment lost 2 bases, leaving 6 bases of the junction unmatched. The CDR3 consists of 14 residues. Germline V lookup: CDR1 WSHSY, CDR2 SAAADI. CDR3 DNA sequence: TGCGCCAGCAGTGAGGGGGACAGAATCCATGGCTACACCTTC. This codes for CASSEGDRIHGYTF.